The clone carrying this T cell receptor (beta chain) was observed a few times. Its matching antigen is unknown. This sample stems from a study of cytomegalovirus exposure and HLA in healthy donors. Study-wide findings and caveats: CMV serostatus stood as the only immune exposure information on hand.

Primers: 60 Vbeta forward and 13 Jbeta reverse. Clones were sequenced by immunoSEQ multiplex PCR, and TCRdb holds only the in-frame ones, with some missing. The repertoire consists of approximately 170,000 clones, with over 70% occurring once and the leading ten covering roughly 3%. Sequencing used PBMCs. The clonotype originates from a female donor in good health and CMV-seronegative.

CDR3 sequence: CSVRQGLNQPQHF. The CDR3 DNA sequence: TGCAGCGTTCGACAGGGCCTCAATCAGCCCCAGCATTTT. The chain recombines TRBV29-1 with TRBJ1-5, with 7 bases that match TRBD1. This CDR3 is built from 13 residues. Per germline, CDR1 SQVTM and CDR2 ANQGSEA. J was trimmed by 3 bases and V by 5 bases; bases with no gene match: 4.